The clone carrying this T cell receptor (beta chain) was seen once. This sample was taken from a study of blood T cell repertoires in COVID-19. V lost 4 bases, J lost 0 bases, and 14 bases lay in between. The CDR3 runs to 16 residues. Germline V CDR1 and CDR2: SNHLY, FYNNEI. In the authors' methods: From reference gene primer amplification, estimates of nucleated cell counts were derived. The data were produced by immunoSEQ multiplex PCR, yet TCRdb's version contains in-frame clones alone and is incomplete. Clone size and the V and J calls come from that table; the DNA yielded D and trimming. The top ten hold around 3.9% of the sample, which has 300,000 to 400,000 clones, more than 85% seen once.

The sequenced material came from PBMCs or T cells enriched from blood (not recorded which). J is TRBJ2-3 and V is TRBV2; a possible D gene is TRBD2 (6 bases). This sequence originates from a woman younger than 45 who had been exposed to COVID-19. The CDR3 coding sequence is TGTGCCAGCAGTGTTAGTGCTGGGGGGAGCACAGATACGCAGTATTTT. Its translation: CASSVSAGGSTDTQYF.